A single sample gave rise to the 13 T cell receptor beta chains below, sequenced in a study of blood T cell repertoires in COVID-19. Clones were sequenced by immunoSEQ multiplex PCR, and TCRdb holds only the in-frame ones, with some missing. The sample carries fewer than 250,000 clones, about 88% recorded once. The source material was peripheral blood. The origin of the receptors is a man between 60 and 75 years old with acute or convalescent COVID-19.

The chain uses TRBV9 and TRBJ2-1, with 9 nucleotides matching TRBD2. V lost 0 bases and J lost 8; bases outside the gene matches: 3. The CDR3 covers 14 residues. Looked up from germline, CDR1 is SGDLS and CDR2 is YYNGEE. The CDR3 sequence: CASSVGAGGYEQFF. CDR3 sequence (DNA): TGTGCCAGCAGCGTAGGAGCGGGGGGTTATGAGCAGTTCTTC.

The chain recombines TRBV6-5 with TRBJ1-6, with 7 bases aligning to TRBD1. CDR3 length: 13 residues. Unmatched junction bases numbered 6, after V lost 8 bases and J lost 8 bases. Per the germline V gene, CDR1 is MNHEY and CDR2 is SVGAGI. The CDR3 DNA follows: TGTGCCAGCCGCGACAGGGAACATTCACCCCTCCACTTT. Protein product: CASRDREHSPLHF.

J is TRBJ2-7 and V is TRBV9; D is perhaps TRBD2 (6 bases). There are 14 residues in the CDR3. CDR1 is SGDLS, CDR2 YYNGEE, per germline. The V end lost 4 bases, the J end lost 2 bases, and 13 bases lay between the germline ends. CDR3 in amino acids: CASSSSGGTYEQYF. For the CDR3, the DNA is TGTGCCAGCAGCTCCAGTGGAGGGACCTACGAGCAGTACTTC.

This clone has just one count. The chain combines TRBV11-2 with TRBJ1-2; weak D call: TRBD1 (6 bases). V was pared by 2 bases and J by 6 bases, with 16 bases between. The V gene's germline CDR1 is SGHAT and CDR2 FQNNGV. The CDR3 runs to 15 residues. The CDR3: CASSLSRGRDDGYTF. DNA for the CDR3: TGTGCCAGCAGCTTAAGCAGGGGCCGGGATGATGGCTACACCTTC.

This clone was detected many times. The chain joins TRBV12-3 or TRBV12-4 to TRBJ2-7; D is possibly TRBD2 (6 bases). This CDR3 comprises 13 residues. Trimming left V 5 bases short and J 9 bases short, with 17 bases between. The CDR3 region has the DNA TGTGCCAGCAGTCCCGGGACTGGCAAGGGGCAGTACTTC. This codes for CASSPGTGKGQYF.

J is TRBJ2-4 and V is TRBV6-5, with D tentatively TRBD1 (5 bases). CDR1 MNHEY and CDR2 SVGAGI come from the germline V gene. V was shortened by 0 bases and J by 7 bases, with 10 bases between the two germline ends. This CDR3 contains 14 residues. DNA of the CDR3: TGTGCCAGCAGTTACTCATCACAGGATAACATTCAGTACTTC. Protein: CASSYSSQDNIQYF.

This clone was recorded only once. The genes are TRBV19 and TRBJ2-6; TRBD2 is a possible D gene (6 bases). The CDR3 contains 15 residues. The germline V gene encodes CDR1 LNHDA and CDR2 SQIVND (reference sequence). V was pared by 5 bases and J by 4 bases, with 12 bases between. The CDR3 nucleotides read TGTGCCAGTAGTGTTCAGCGGGCCGGGGCCAACGTCCTGACTTTC. Protein: CASSVQRAGANVLTF.

This clone showed up many times. The chain recombines TRBV7-9 with TRBJ1-4, with D hard to call. The CDR3 is 14 residues long. V was trimmed by 1 base and J by 8 bases, leaving 11 bases between them. Germline V lookup: CDR1 SEHNR, CDR2 FQNEAQ (reference sequence). The CDR3 DNA reads as TGTGCCAGCAGCTTAGTCCGGGGTCGGGAAAAACTGTTTTTT. As protein: CASSLVRGREKLFF.

The chain is built from TRBV6-4 and TRBJ2-1, with 10 bases fitting TRBD1. The ends lost 5 bases at V and 4 bases at J; junction bases unmatched: 5. Germline loops: CDR1 MRHNA, CDR2 SNTAGT. This CDR3 is 15 amino acids long. The CDR3 protein is CASSLRQGAYNEQFF. The CDR3 DNA follows: TGTGCCAGCAGTCTGAGACAGGGGGCTTACAATGAGCAGTTCTTC.

The chain recombines TRBV28 with TRBJ1-3, with TRBD1 identical over 7 bases. The CDR3 has 18 residues. In germline, CDR1 is MDHEN, CDR2 SYDVKM. J lost 2 bases, V lost 2 bases, and 12 bases had no gene match. The CDR3, as DNA: TGTGCCAGCAGTTTACCCTCCGGGACAGCTTCCCCTGGAAACACCATATATTTT. Protein: CASSLPSGTASPGNTIYF.

The chain recombines TRBV4-3 with TRBJ2-5, with D hard to call. V gave up 0 bases and J gave up 5 bases, with 13 bases separating them. This CDR3 contains 15 residues. Germline-derived CDR1 and CDR2 are LGHNA and YSLEER. The CDR3 spells CASSQDVSSDETQYF. CDR3 sequence (DNA): TGCGCCAGCAGCCAAGATGTGTCCAGCGACGAGACCCAGTACTTC.

The chain recombines TRBV6-5 with TRBJ2-7; weak D call: TRBD2 (5 bases). CDR1 is MNHEY and CDR2 is SVGAGI in the germline V gene. Deletions cut 9 bases from V and 3 bases from J, with 12 bases between. The CDR3 is 12 amino acids. DNA for the CDR3: TGTGCCAGTCCGGCGGGTCTCTACGAGCAGTACTTC. Translating it yields CASPAGLYEQYF.

This sequence joins TRBV4-1 and TRBJ1-1; maybe TRBD1 (5 bases). This CDR3 has 14 residues. Germline V lookup: CDR1 MGHRA, CDR2 YSYEKL. V lost 4 bases and J lost 0, with 9 bases in between. CDR3 in amino acids: CASSLEQVNTEAFF. CDR3 nucleotide sequence: TGCGCCAGCAGCCTCGAACAGGTGAACACTGAAGCTTTCTTT.